This record looks at one T cell receptor beta chain sequence and its context. Its specificity is unknown. This sample stems from a study of cytomegalovirus exposure and HLA in healthy donors. Study-level results: What a later analysis reportedly showed was that an Asian-associated ancestry cluster had fewer N-insertions than the roughly 670-donor mean. One cluster of highly shared sequence variants probably arose as a sequencing artifact. Later analysis demonstrated an association between a missense DCLRE1C variant and TCR beta V- and J-gene trimming. The classifier, whose performance was assessed in both the original and validation cohorts, reportedly diagnosed cytomegalovirus status with high specificity and sensitivity.

V trimming: 5 bases; J trimming: 8 bases; junction bases outside the gene matches: 10. The CDR3 runs 14 residues. Germline lookup yields CDR1 SNHLY and CDR2 FYNNEI. It was with 60 Vbeta and 13 Jbeta primers that the PCR ran. Some clones are missing from TCRdb's copy, which holds only in-frame ones; the method was immunoSEQ multiplex PCR. This sample yields about 130,000 clones, of which 70% to 90% are seen a single time; roughly 1.4% belongs to the top ten. Sequencing was carried out using PBMCs. The receptor was derived from a man between 40 and 49 years old in good health and CMV-seronegative. The V gene is TRBV2, the J gene TRBJ1-2, with 8 bases matching TRBD1. The CDR3 DNA reads as TGTGCCAGCAGTCCCGCGACAGGGGCGGTCGGCTACACCTTC. Encoded protein: CASSPATGAVGYTF.